The present T cell receptor beta chain was sequenced within a study of cytomegalovirus exposure and HLA in healthy donors. The primer mix had 60 Vbeta and 13 Jbeta primers. Generated by immunoSEQ multiplex PCR, the TCRdb table keeps only in-frame clones and is missing some. The sample lists 85,000 to 95,000 clones; 70% to 85% were seen once. The CDR3 consists of 14 residues. Trimming cost V 2 bases and J 5 bases; bases outside gene matches: 5. Germline CDR1 reads SQVTM; CDR2 reads ANQGSEA. The sample consisted of PBMCs. The receptor was derived from a man aged 30 to 39 in good health and CMV-seropositive. This chain connects TRBV29-1 to TRBJ2-7, with 11 bases matching TRBD1. CDR3 bases: TGCAGCGTTGAACTCGGACAGGGGGCGGACGAGCAGTACTTC. Its translation is CSVELGQGADEQYF.